The 14 T cell receptor beta chains in this list originate from one sample, sequenced in a study of blood T cell repertoires in COVID-19. Assay used: immunoSEQ multiplex PCR; TCRdb lists only in-frame clones, some missing. The sample has around 150,000 clones, over 60% seen once. Sequencing input: peripheral blood. These receptors all come from a woman of 80 years or more with active or convalescent COVID-19.

The chain joins TRBV7-9 to TRBJ1-2, with D unresolved. CDR3 length equals 12 residues. The ends were cut back, 5 bases at V and 3 bases at J, with 7 bases in the middle. CDR1 SEHNR and CDR2 FQNEAQ come from the germline V gene (reference sequence). The DNA for the CDR3 is TGTGCCAGCAGCCTAAGCTACTATGGCTACACCTTC. Translation gives CASSLSYYGYTF. The complete variable domain, with remaining parts taken from reference TRBV7-9 and TRBJ1-2, reads DTGVSQNPRHKITKRGQNVTFRCDPISEHNRLYWYRQTLGQGPEFLTYFQNEAQLEKSRLLSDRFSAERPKGSFSTLEIQRTEQGDSAMYLCASSLSYYGYTFGSGTRLTVV.

This chain uses TRBV7-2 with TRBJ2-4, with TRBD1 identical over 7 bases. Germline V gene lookup returns CDR1 SGHTA and CDR2 FQGNSA. V was pared by 6 bases and J by 3 bases, with 17 bases of the junction left unmatched. This CDR3 region has 18 residues. The CDR3 coding sequence is TGTGCCAGCAGTTTCGGGTCCCGGGACAGTGGACACAAAAACATTCAGTACTTC. Residues: CASSFGSRDSGHKNIQYF.

The V gene is TRBV7-9, the J gene TRBJ2-2; D gene unclear. The germline V gene has CDR1 SEHNR and CDR2 FQNEAQ (reference sequence). Trimming stripped 5 bases from V and 1 base from J, with 11 bases between. The CDR3 is 15 residues long. The CDR3 DNA sequence: TGTGCCAGCAGCCCACCGGGTCTGAACACCGGGGAGCTGTTTTTT. It codes for CASSPPGLNTGELFF.

This clone showed up just a few times. V gene TRBV19 combines with J gene TRBJ2-2; 9 nucleotides match TRBD1. After removal of 5 bases from V and 2 bases from J, the junction contained 6 bases not matched to a gene. The CDR3 runs to 16 residues. Germline CDR1 reads LNHDA; CDR2 reads SQIVND (reference sequence). CDR3 protein: CASSAGTGPNTGELFF. CDR3 nucleotide sequence: TGTGCCAGTAGTGCAGGGACAGGGCCAAACACCGGGGAGCTGTTTTTT.

The chain recombines TRBV3-1 (or the pseudogene TRBV3-2) with TRBJ1-2; a weak D match, TRBD1 (5 bases). There are 15 residues in the CDR3. Trimming left V 0 bases short and J 4 bases short, with 12 bases between. CDR1 and CDR2 (germline): LGHDT, YNNKEL (reference sequence). CDR3 residues: CASSQEPGRGYGYTF. The CDR3 region has the DNA TGTGCCAGCAGCCAAGAACCGGGGCGGGGCTATGGCTACACCTTC.

V gene TRBV9 combines with J gene TRBJ1-2, with a weak D call TRBD1 (5 bases). The CDR3 consists of 14 residues. Trimming took off 0 bases at V and 1 base at J, with 7 bases between the two ends. Germline CDR1 is SGDLS and CDR2 is YYNGEE. CDR3 nucleotide sequence: TGTGCCAGCAGCGTAGCGGGACTTAACTATGGCTACACCTTC. Amino acids: CASSVAGLNYGYTF.

The V and J genes are TRBV3-1 (or the pseudogene TRBV3-2) and TRBJ1-3; tentative D call: TRBD1 (5 bases). The CDR3 has 16 amino acids. Germline CDR1 reads LGHDT; CDR2 reads YNNKEL (reference sequence). The V end lost 4 bases, the J end lost 1 base, and 14 bases lay between the germline ends. CDR3: CASSPQEKASGNTIYF. The CDR3 region has the DNA TGTGCCAGCAGCCCACAGGAGAAGGCGTCTGGAAACACCATATATTTT.

Of note for this clone: A read error may account for a junction end that differs from germline. The chain carries TRBV19 and TRBJ2-3; TRBD1 might be the D (5 bases). This CDR3 comprises 16 residues. CDR1 LNHDA and CDR2 SQIVND come from the germline V gene (reference sequence). Here the CDR3 reads CASRIVGAAPRDTQYF. The CDR3 bases are TGTGCCAGTAGGATAGTTGGGGCCGCACCTCGGGATACGCAGTATTTT.

This chain joins TRBV28 and TRBJ2-3; D perhaps matches TRBD1 (5 bases). The CDR3 runs to 14 residues. Trimming stripped 2 bases from V and 8 bases from J, with 14 bases between. Germline V gene data show CDR1 as MDHEN and CDR2 as SYDVKM. In nucleotides, the CDR3 is TGTGCCAGCAGTTTACTAGGGGCGCTTGGTACGCAGTATTTT. Its protein is CASSLLGALGTQYF.

This clone was seen a single time. The genes are TRBV20-1 and TRBJ2-3, with D uncertain. V lost 5 bases and J 6 bases, leaving 6 bases between the germline ends. This CDR3 comprises 10 residues. From germline, CDR1 is DFQATT and CDR2 SNEGSKA (reference sequence). The CDR3 DNA reads as TGCAGTGCTTACTCGGATACGCAGTATTTT. Protein sequence: CSAYSDTQYF.

The sample holds a few counts of this clone. The chain uses TRBV10-3 and TRBJ1-1; D not resolved. This CDR3 is 13 amino acids long. The germline V gene encodes CDR1 ENHRY and CDR2 SYGVKD. V shed 8 bases and J shed 0 bases, with 10 bases lying between them. The CDR3 DNA reads as TGTGCCATCGGCGGGCTTCTGAACACTGAAGCTTTCTTT. It is translated as CAIGGLLNTEAFF.

A few counts support this clone. The chain recombines TRBV7-9 with TRBJ1-4; TRBD1 is a possible D gene (5 bases). V lost 5 bases, J lost 7 bases, and 14 bases lay in between. Germline values: CDR1 SEHNR, CDR2 FQNEAQ (reference sequence). This CDR3 spans 14 amino acids. Written as DNA, the CDR3 is TGTGCCAGCAGCGTCGCAGGGTCGGGTGAAAAACTGTTTTTT. Protein sequence: CASSVAGSGEKLFF.

The J gene is TRBJ1-2, the V gene TRBV7-9; D remains unclear. V lost 5 bases, J lost 4 bases, and 11 bases lay in between. CDR3 length equals 13 residues. Germline V lookup: CDR1 SEHNR, CDR2 FQNEAQ (reference sequence). CDR3 nucleotide sequence: TGTGCCAGCAGCCCTGCGGGATTCTATGGCTACACCTTC. Amino acids: CASSPAGFYGYTF.

The chain couples TRBV19 to TRBJ2-2, with D possibly being TRBD2 (5 bases). Per germline, CDR1 LNHDA and CDR2 SQIVND (reference sequence). Trimming stripped 2 bases from V and 2 bases from J, with 21 bases between. The CDR3 covers 19 residues. The CDR3 reads CASSITAPAGLGNTGELFF. CDR3 coding DNA: TGTGCCAGTAGTATAACCGCTCCGGCTGGACTTGGAAACACCGGGGAGCTGTTTTTT. The full variable domain, rest sourced from reference TRBV19 and TRBJ2-2, is DGGITQSPKYLFRKEGQNVTLSCEQNLNHDAMYWYRQDPGQGLRLIYYSQIVNDFQKGDIAEGYSVSREKKESFPLTVTSAQKNPTAFYLCASSITAPAGLGNTGELFFGEGSRLTVL.